This T cell receptor beta chain is from a study of PD-L1 blockade in urothelial cancer. Study-level information: Analysis of the blood was performed 3 weeks (second dose) and 6 weeks after treatment start.

Time point in this sample: peripheral blood 6 weeks after treatment start. Germline values: CDR1 SGHRS, CDR2 YFSETQ. The V segment lost 4 bases and the J segment 3 bases; nucleotides outside the gene matches: 10. CDR3 size: 16 residues. This table comes from immunoSEQ multiplex PCR, and its TCRdb copy is limited to in-frame clones, with some not included. This table has more than 45,000 clones, approximately 80% appearing once. The sequence came from a man aged 65 to 79 with urothelial cancer. This sequence joins TRBV5-1 and TRBJ2-3; 8 positions agree with TRBD2. Source: PBMCs, taken around atezolizumab (anti-PD-L1) treatment. DNA of the CDR3: TGCGCCAGCAGCCCCCGGGGGGGCGGGGGAACAGATACGCAGTATTTT. This encodes CASSPRGGGGTDTQYF.